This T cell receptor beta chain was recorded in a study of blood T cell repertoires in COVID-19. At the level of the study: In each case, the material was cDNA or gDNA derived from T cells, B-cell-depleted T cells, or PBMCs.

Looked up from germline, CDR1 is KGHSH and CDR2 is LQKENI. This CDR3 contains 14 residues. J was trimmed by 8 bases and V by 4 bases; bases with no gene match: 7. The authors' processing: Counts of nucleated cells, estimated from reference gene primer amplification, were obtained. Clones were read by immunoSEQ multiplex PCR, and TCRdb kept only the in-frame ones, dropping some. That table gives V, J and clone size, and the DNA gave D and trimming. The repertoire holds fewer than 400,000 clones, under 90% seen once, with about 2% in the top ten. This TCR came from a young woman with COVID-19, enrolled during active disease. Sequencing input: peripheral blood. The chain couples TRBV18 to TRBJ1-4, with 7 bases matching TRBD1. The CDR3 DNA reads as TGTGCCAGCTCACTCGGACAGGAGGACGAAAAACTGTTTTTT. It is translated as CASSLGQEDEKLFF.